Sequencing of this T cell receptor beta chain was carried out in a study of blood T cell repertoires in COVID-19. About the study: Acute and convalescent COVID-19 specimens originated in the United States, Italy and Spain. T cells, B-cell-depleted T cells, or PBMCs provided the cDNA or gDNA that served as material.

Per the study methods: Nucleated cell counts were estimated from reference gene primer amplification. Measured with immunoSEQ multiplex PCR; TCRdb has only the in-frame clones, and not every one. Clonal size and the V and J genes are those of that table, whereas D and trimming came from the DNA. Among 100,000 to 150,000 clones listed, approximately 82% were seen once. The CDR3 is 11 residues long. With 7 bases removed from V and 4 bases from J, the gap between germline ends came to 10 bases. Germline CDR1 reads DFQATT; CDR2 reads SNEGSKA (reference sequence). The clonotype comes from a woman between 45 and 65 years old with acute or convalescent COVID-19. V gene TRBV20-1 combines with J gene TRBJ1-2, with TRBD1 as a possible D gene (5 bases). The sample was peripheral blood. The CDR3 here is CSVGEGYGYTF. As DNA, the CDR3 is TGCAGTGTAGGGGAGGGCTATGGCTACACCTTC.